The sequence of this T cell receptor beta chain was determined in a study of cytomegalovirus exposure and HLA in healthy donors (dated by TCRdb to about 2017). Concerning the study at large: According to a later analysis, the approximately 130 validation repertoires were produced on the same platform as the roughly 600 repertoires of the first cohort. Along with the approximately 670-subject first cohort, a separate validation cohort of some 130 different subjects was used. The study combined high-throughput TCR immunosequencing, statistical association of individual TCRs with disease status, and machine learning to predict cytomegalovirus infection status. The aim of the study was to test whether cataloging public T cell receptors could identify signatures of past pathogen exposure.

A word on this clone: It has no known antigen specificity. The record has no base qualities; no much larger clone is one base away.

In the germline V gene (reference sequence), CDR1 corresponds to LNHNV and CDR2 to YYDKDF. The CDR3 runs 15 amino acids, cysteine and phenylalanine included. Only CDR3 DNA remains: 45 bases, in frame from the first base. V is trimmed back by 1 base and J by 5 bases, and the junction contains 5 bases that no gene match accounts for. Study-wide conclusions, independent of this receptor: In the study, 150 to 200 TCR beta chains were listed as associated with cytomegalovirus. Subsequent analysis determined that TCRs grouped into clusters in the first cohort also showed a tendency toward co-occurrence across the approximately 120 validation repertoires, and approximately 94% of cluster scores exceeded 0. Three of the identified cytomegalovirus-associated TCR beta chains were confirmed in vitro to be specific for cytomegalovirus antigens. Across donors, most TCR sequences were observed very rarely, whereas some public TCRs were present in many individuals. All 120 or so repertoires were used to score co-occurrence in the validation cohort in a later analysis, because that analysis had no HLA typing for the cohort. It was suggested by the authors that the approach could potentially be generalized to other disease states and immunological phenotypes. The classifier was reported to diagnose cytomegalovirus status with high specificity and sensitivity in both the original and validation cohorts.

The donors belonged to the validation cohort of over a hundred subjects, which was separate from the roughly 700-subject first cohort. Library prep was done by the immunoSEQ multiplex PCR assay. In the authors' own workflow: A statistical classification framework was built to diagnose cytomegalovirus status from the catalog of TCR beta chain sequences. The source is immuneACCESS, and TCRdb retained only in-frame sequences with V and J called. Part of the clones is not carried over; for the studies checked, unresolved V genes explain less than half of this, and the remainder is unexplained. The D gene and trimming were derived from the DNA, and the V and J assignments and clone size from that table. The sample records 180,000 or so clones, 84% of which are singletons. The top ten hold roughly 12% of the sample.

Source material: PBMCs. The receptor was isolated from a woman aged 25 to 39 in good health and CMV-seropositive. The chain is encoded by TRBV15 joined to TRBJ1-5; 7 bases in between match TRBD1. The base sequence is TGTGCCACCAGCAGAGCCACAGGGGATTATCAGCCCCAGCATTTT. This sequence encodes CATSRATGDYQPQHF.